This section outlines one T cell receptor (beta chain) sequence together with its context. What it recognizes is unknown. The data derive from a study of cytomegalovirus exposure and HLA in healthy donors. Sequenced by immunoSEQ multiplex PCR; TCRdb stores in-frame clones only, minus some. There are roughly 250,000 clones in the sample; around 91% occur only once, and roughly 0.4% lies in the top ten. Whole-study results and caveats: There were three CMV-associated chains whose specificity for CMV antigens was confirmed in vitro. Among TCR sequences, most were rare, though some public TCRs appeared in many donors.

The clonotype comes from a woman in her late teens or twenties in good health and CMV-seronegative. Sequenced sample: PBMCs.

CDR3 protein: CASSEGQETQYF. The CDR3 DNA sequence: TGTGCCAGCAGTGAGGGCCAAGAGACCCAGTACTTC. V gene TRBV28 combines with J gene TRBJ2-5; weak D call: TRBD2 (5 bases). Deletions cut 5 bases from V and 1 base from J, with 5 bases between. CDR3 size: 12 residues. Per germline, CDR1 MDHEN and CDR2 SYDVKM.